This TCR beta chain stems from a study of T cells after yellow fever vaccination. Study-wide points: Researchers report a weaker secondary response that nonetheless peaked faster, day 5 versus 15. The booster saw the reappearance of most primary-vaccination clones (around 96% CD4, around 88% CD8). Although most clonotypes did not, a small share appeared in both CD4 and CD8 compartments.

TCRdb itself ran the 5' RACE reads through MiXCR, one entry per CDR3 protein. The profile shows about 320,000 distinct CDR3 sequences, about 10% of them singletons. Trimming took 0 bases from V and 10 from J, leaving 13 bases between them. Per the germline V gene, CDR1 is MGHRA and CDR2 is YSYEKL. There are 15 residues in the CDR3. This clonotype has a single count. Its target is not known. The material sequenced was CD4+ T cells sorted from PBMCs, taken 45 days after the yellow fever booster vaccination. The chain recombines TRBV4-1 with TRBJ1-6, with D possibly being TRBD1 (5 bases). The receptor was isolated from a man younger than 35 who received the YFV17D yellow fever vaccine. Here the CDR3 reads CASSQDSQGSSPLHF. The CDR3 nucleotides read TGCGCCAGCAGCCAAGACTCCCAGGGCTCCTCACCCCTCCACTTT.